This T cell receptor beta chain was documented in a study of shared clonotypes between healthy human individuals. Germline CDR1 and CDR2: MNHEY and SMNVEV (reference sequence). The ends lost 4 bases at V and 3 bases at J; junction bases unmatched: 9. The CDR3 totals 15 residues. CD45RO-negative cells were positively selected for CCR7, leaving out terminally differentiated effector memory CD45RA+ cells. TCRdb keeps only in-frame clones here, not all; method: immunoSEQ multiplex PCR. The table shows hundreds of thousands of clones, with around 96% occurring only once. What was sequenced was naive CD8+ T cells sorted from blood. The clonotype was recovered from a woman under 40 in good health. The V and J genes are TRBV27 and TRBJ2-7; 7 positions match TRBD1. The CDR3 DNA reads TGTGCCAGCAGTTCCGACAGGGAGCCCTTCTACGAGCAGTACTTC. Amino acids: CASSSDREPFYEQYF.